The 15 T cell receptor beta chains presented below share a single source sample, sequenced in a study of blood T cell repertoires in COVID-19. TCRdb's copy holds only in-frame clones and misses some; the assay was immunoSEQ multiplex PCR. The data show some 90,000 clones, with about 80% seen just once and under 13% held by the top ten. The specimen was peripheral blood. The source is a woman in her sixties or seventies with acute or convalescent COVID-19.

The chain couples TRBV6-2 or TRBV6-3 to TRBJ1-6; 8 positions agree with TRBD1. The V gene's germline CDR1 is MNHEY and CDR2 SVGEGT. Trimming took 2 bases from V and 14 from J; bases not matched to a gene: 5. CDR3 length: 13 amino acids. In DNA form, the CDR3 reads TGTGCCAGCAGTTACCCGGGACAGGTGGCCCTCCACTTT. It encodes CASSYPGQVALHF.

CDR3 residues: CATSRTRDRAETQYF. Here the CDR3 DNA reads TGTGCCACCAGCAGGACCCGGGACAGGGCTGAGACCCAGTACTTC. The V and J genes are TRBV15 and TRBJ2-5; TRBD1 matches at 9 bases. The CDR3 runs to 15 residues. Germline V CDR1 and CDR2: LNHNV, YYDKDF (reference sequence). The V segment lost 3 bases and the J segment 5 bases; nucleotides outside the gene matches: 7. The full variable domain, its missing parts supplied by reference TRBV15 and TRBJ2-5, is DAMVIQNPRYQVTQFGKPVTLSCSQTLNHNVMYWYQQKSSQAPKLLFHYYDKDFNNEADTPDNFQSRRPNTSFCFLDIRSPGLGDTAMYLCATSRTRDRAETQYFGPGTRLLVL.

The gene calls are TRBV6-5 and TRBJ2-5; D is perhaps TRBD2 (6 bases). The ends were cut back, 2 bases at V and 2 bases at J, with 15 bases in the middle. Germline-derived CDR1 and CDR2 are MNHEY and SVGAGI. There are 16 residues in the CDR3. CDR3 bases: TGTGCCAGCAGTTACAGGGGAGGTCGGCTTCAAGAGACCCAGTACTTC. Encoded protein: CASSYRGGRLQETQYF.

Notes on this clone: It may be a read error: a sequence one base away is much more abundant. Other nucleotide sequences in the sample specify the same CDR3. This chain uses TRBV28 with TRBJ2-7; 9 positions match TRBD1. The length of the CDR3 is 15 residues. Germline V gives CDR1 MDHEN, CDR2 SYDVKM. Trimming took 2 bases from V and 0 from J; bases not matched to a gene: 2. This chain's CDR3 is CASSLRQGVSYEQYF. The CDR3 DNA reads TGTGCCAGCAGTTTACGACAGGGGGTCTCCTACGAGCAGTACTTC.

The table lists this clone with a few counts. The chain recombines TRBV7-8 with TRBJ2-2; 10 positions agree with TRBD2. The CDR3 covers 18 residues. Unmatched junction bases numbered 8, after V lost 2 bases and J lost 2 bases. Germline V gives CDR1 SGHVS, CDR2 FQNEAQ. CDR3 region: CASSLSTLAGDNTGELFF. CDR3 DNA sequence: TGTGCCAGCAGCTTATCTACCCTAGCGGGGGACAACACCGGGGAGCTGTTTTTT.

The chain carries TRBV7-8 and TRBJ1-1, with D possibly being TRBD1 (5 bases). Germline lookup yields CDR1 SGHVS and CDR2 FQNEAQ. The CDR3 loop spans 15 amino acids. Trimming stripped 1 base from V and 4 bases from J, with 13 bases between. The CDR3 protein is CASSLEGAGGTEAFF. CDR3 DNA: TGTGCCAGCAGCTTAGAGGGTGCGGGGGGCACTGAAGCTTTCTTT.

The rearrangement links TRBV4-3 to TRBJ1-5; TRBD1 might be the D (5 bases). V was clipped by 0 bases and J by 7 bases, with 13 bases between them. This CDR3 has 15 amino acids. Germline-derived CDR1 and CDR2 are LGHNA and YSLEER. The CDR3 coding sequence is TGCGCCAGCAGCCAAGACTGGGGGGTTTGGCAGCCCCAGCATTTT. Translating it yields CASSQDWGVWQPQHF.

This sequence joins TRBV12-3 or TRBV12-4 and TRBJ1-5; TRBD1 agrees at 12 bases. V shed 5 bases, J shed 15 bases, and the junction held 8 bases outside the gene matches. This CDR3 spans 13 amino acids. This chain's CDR3 is CASSPNRDRGLHF. Written as DNA, the CDR3 is TGTGCCAGCAGTCCAAACCGGGACAGGGGGCTGCATTTT.

This clone was recorded once. This sequence joins TRBV28 and TRBJ1-5, with 8 bases identical to TRBD1. The V segment lost 8 bases and the J segment 0 bases; nucleotides outside the gene matches: 12. Germline V gene lookup returns CDR1 MDHEN and CDR2 SYDVKM. The CDR3 extends over 17 amino acids. CDR3 loop: CASYRTGQAYSNQPQHF. DNA of the CDR3: TGTGCCAGCTATCGAACGGGACAGGCTTATAGCAATCAGCCCCAGCATTTT.

The V and J genes are TRBV4-1 and TRBJ2-6, with 14 bases matching TRBD2. The germline gives CDR1 MGHRA, CDR2 YSYEKL. The V and J ends lost 2 bases and 0 bases, in that order; junction bases with no gene match: 6. This CDR3 is built from 20 residues. This chain's CDR3 is CASSQPGLAGAPSGANVLTF. In DNA, the CDR3 is TGCGCCAGCAGCCAACCGGGACTAGCGGGAGCCCCCTCTGGGGCCAACGTCCTGACTTTC.

The gene calls are TRBV6-2 or TRBV6-3 and TRBJ1-1; 8 positions agree with TRBD1. Trimming removed 5 bases from V and 1 base from J; junction bases left unmatched: 6. Germline V CDR1 and CDR2: MNHEY, SVGEGT. This CDR3 has 15 residues. The DNA of the CDR3 is TGTGCCAGCAGTACAGACAGGGGAAAGAACACTGAAGCTTTCTTT. Translation: CASSTDRGKNTEAFF.

The chain employs TRBV7-2 and TRBJ1-1; 11 nucleotides agree with TRBD1. The CDR3 loop spans 16 amino acids. Germline V gene sequence: CDR1 SGHTA, CDR2 FQGNSA. J was trimmed by 3 bases and V by 0 bases; bases with no gene match: 3. As DNA, the CDR3 is TGTGCCAGCAGCTTAGCTTCGGGACAGGGGGACACTGAAGCTTTCTTT. This sequence encodes CASSLASGQGDTEAFF.

The chain uses TRBV19 and TRBJ2-4, with TRBD1 as a possible D gene (5 bases). Deletions cut 4 bases from V and 1 base from J, with 11 bases between. Germline loops: CDR1 LNHDA, CDR2 SQIVND (reference sequence). CDR3 size: 15 residues. The CDR3 reads CASSTQGLAKNIQYF. The CDR3 coding sequence is TGTGCCAGTAGTACCCAGGGTTTGGCCAAAAACATTCAGTACTTC.

The rearrangement uses TRBV7-2 and TRBJ2-5; TRBD1 matches at 8 bases. There are 14 residues in the CDR3. Unmatched junction bases numbered 5, after V lost 4 bases and J lost 4 bases. In germline, CDR1 is SGHTA, CDR2 FQGNSA. The DNA of the CDR3 is TGTGCCAGCAGCTCAGGGGGCAGTACAGAGACCCAGTACTTC. Its translation: CASSSGGSTETQYF.

The CDR3 DNA sequence: TGCGCCAGCAGCTTTGGACTAGCGGGAGGTACCCCCAATGAGCAGTTCTTC. It codes for CASSFGLAGGTPNEQFF. The genes are TRBV5-1 and TRBJ2-1; 14 bases agree with TRBD2. Germline CDR1 reads SGHRS; CDR2 reads YFSETQ. V shed 2 bases, J shed 6 bases, and the junction held 7 bases outside the gene matches. The CDR3 is made up of 17 amino acids.